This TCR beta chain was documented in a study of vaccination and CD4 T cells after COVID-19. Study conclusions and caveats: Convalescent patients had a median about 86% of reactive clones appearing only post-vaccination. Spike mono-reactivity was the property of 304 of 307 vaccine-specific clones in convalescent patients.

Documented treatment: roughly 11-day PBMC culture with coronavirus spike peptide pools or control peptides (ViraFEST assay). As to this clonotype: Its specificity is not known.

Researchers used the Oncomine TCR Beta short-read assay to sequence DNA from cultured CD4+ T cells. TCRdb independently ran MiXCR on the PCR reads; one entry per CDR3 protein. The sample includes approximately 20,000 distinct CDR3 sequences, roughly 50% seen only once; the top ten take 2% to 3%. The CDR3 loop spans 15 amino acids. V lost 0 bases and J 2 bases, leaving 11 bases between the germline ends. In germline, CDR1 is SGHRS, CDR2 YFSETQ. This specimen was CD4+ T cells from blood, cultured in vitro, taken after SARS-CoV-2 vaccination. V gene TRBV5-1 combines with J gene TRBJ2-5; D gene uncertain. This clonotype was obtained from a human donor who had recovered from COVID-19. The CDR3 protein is CASSLVGDLQETQYF. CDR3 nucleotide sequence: TGCGCCAGCAGCTTGGTAGGAGACTTACAAGAGACCCAGTACTTC. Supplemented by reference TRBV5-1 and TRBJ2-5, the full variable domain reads KAGVTQTPRYLIKTRGQQVTLSCSPISGHRSVSWYQQTPGQGLQFLFEYFSETQRNKGNFPGRFSGRQFSNSRSEMNVSTLELGDSALYLCASSLVGDLQETQYFGPGTRLLVL.